This T cell receptor (beta chain) appears in the sequencing data of a study of spatial heterogeneity in lung cancer. TCRdb fed the 5' RACE reads into MiXCR, producing one record per CDR3 protein. The table has about 21,000 distinct CDR3 sequences, roughly 4.2% seen once. This clonotype was seen ten or more times. As yet, its antigen is unknown. Overall study findings and caveats: The study found ubiquitous expanded tumor TCRs in blood more at resection than follow-up.

CDR1 is SGHRS, CDR2 YFSETQ, per germline. The CDR3 extends over 15 amino acids. Trimming took 5 bases from V and 0 from J; bases not matched to a gene: 6. The time point was: sample taken at primary tumor resection. The starting material was PBMCs, obtained at surgery. The V gene is TRBV5-1, the J gene TRBJ1-2, with TRBD1 matching over 8 bases. The clonotype comes from a male donor with early-stage non-small cell lung cancer. Written as DNA, the CDR3 is TGCGCCAGCAGGGACAGGGACCGAGCTAACTATGGCTACACCTTC. It translates to CASRDRDRANYGYTF. The full variable domain, completed using reference TRBV5-1 and TRBJ1-2, is KAGVTQTPRYLIKTRGQQVTLSCSPISGHRSVSWYQQTPGQGLQFLFEYFSETQRNKGNFPGRFSGRQFSNSRSEMNVSTLELGDSALYLCASRDRDRANYGYTFGSGTRLTVV.